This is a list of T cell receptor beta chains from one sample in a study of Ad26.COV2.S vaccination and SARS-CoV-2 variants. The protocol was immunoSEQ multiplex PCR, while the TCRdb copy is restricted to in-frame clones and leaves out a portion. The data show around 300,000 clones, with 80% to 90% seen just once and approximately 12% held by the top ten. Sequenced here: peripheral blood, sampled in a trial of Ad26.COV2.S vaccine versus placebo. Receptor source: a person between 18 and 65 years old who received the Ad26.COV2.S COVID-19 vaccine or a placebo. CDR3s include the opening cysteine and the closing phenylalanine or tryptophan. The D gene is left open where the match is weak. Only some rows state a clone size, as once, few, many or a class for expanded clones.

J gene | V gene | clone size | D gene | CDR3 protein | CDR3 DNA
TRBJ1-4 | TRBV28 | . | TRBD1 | CASSPGQPGMEKLFF | TGTGCCAGCAGTCCGGGACAGCCTGGGATGGAAAAACTGTTTTTT
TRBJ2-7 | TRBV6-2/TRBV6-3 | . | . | CASSSPVFWNSYEQYF | TGTGCCAGCAGTTCTCCCGTTTTTTGGAACTCCTACGAGCAGTACTTC
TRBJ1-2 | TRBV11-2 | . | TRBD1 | CASSSRDRGIYGYTF | TGTGCCAGCAGCTCCCGGGACAGGGGTATTTATGGCTACACCTTC
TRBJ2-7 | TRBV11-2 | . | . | CASADSIIYEQYF | TGTGCCAGCGCGGACTCGATCATCTACGAGCAGTACTTC
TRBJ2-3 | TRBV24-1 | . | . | CATSDPQDLGTDTQYF | TGTGCCACCAGTGATCCCCAAGACTTGGGAACAGATACGCAGTATTTT
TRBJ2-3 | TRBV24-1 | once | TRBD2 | CATSDGGLAIDTQYF | TGTGCCACCAGTGATGGGGGACTAGCCATAGATACGCAGTATTTT
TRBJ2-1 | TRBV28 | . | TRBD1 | CASRPDRGRQFF | TGTGCCAGCAGGCCTGACAGGGGGAGACAGTTCTTC
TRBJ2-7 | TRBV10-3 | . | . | CAISESTGLGEQYF | TGTGCCATCAGTGAGTCTACAGGGTTGGGCGAGCAGTACTTC
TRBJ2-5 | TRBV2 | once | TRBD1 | CASSETGGKTQYF | TGTGCCAGCAGTGAGACAGGGGGCAAGACCCAGTACTTC
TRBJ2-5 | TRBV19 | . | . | CASSMGWDETQYF | TGTGCCAGTAGTATGGGTTGGGATGAGACCCAGTACTTC
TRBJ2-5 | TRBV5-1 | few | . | CASSLATGSAKETQYF | TGCGCCAGCAGCTTGGCCACGGGTAGCGCCAAAGAGACCCAGTACTTC
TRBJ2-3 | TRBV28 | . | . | CASSLYGTDTQYF | TGTGCCAGCAGTTTGTACGGTACAGATACGCAGTATTTT
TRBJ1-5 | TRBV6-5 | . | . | CASTPNWQTRQPQHF | TGTGCCAGCACCCCAAACTGGCAGACAAGACAGCCCCAGCATTTT
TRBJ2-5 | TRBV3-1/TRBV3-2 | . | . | CASSLLGQETQYF | TGTGCCAGCAGTCTTCTAGGGCAAGAGACCCAGTACTTC
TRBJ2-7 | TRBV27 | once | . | CASSLDPESYEQYF | TGTGCCAGCAGCCTCGATCCGGAGTCCTACGAGCAGTACTTC
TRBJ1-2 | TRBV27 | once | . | CASSLYGGRENGYTF | TGTGCCAGCAGTTTATACGGCGGTCGGGAGAACGGCTACACCTTC
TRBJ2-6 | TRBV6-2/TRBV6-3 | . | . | CASSRMTGANVLTF | TGTGCCAGCAGTCGGATGACTGGGGCCAACGTCCTGACTTTC
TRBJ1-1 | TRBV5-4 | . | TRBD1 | CASTPGGDKTEAFF | TGTGCCAGCACCCCAGGGGGGGATAAAACTGAAGCTTTCTTT
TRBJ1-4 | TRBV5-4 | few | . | CASDTLLGGRANEKLFF | TGTGCCAGCGACACCCTCCTGGGGGGAAGGGCTAATGAAAAACTGTTTTTT
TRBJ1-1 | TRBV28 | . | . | CASSLVGRKAFF | TGTGCCAGCAGTTTGGTTGGGAGAAAGGCTTTCTTT
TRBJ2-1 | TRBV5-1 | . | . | CASSLATEQFF | TGCGCCAGCAGCCTGGCCACGGAGCAGTTCTTC
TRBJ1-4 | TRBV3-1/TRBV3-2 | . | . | CASGSGPSTNEKLFF | TGTGCCAGCGGGTCAGGACCATCAACTAATGAAAAACTGTTTTTT
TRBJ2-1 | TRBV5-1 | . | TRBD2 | CASSLAGGARNEQFF | TGCGCCAGCAGCTTGGCCGGGGGGGCCCGGAATGAGCAGTTCTTC
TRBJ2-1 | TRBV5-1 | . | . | CASSLMGGNNEQFF | TGCGCCAGCAGCTTGATGGGGGGAAATAATGAGCAGTTCTTC
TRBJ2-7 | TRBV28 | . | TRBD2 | CASSSLLAGETYEQYF | TGTGCCAGCAGTTCCCTACTAGCGGGAGAGACCTACGAGCAGTACTTC
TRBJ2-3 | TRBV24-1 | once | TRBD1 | CATSDLGGPRADTQYF | TGTGCCACCAGTGATCTAGGGGGCCCCCGGGCAGATACGCAGTATTTT
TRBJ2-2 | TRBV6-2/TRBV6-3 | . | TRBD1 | CASSYVGGPRTGELFF | TGTGCCAGCAGTTACGTAGGGGGCCCGAGGACCGGGGAGCTGTTTTTT
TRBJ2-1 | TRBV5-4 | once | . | CASSSGPDNEQFF | TGTGCCAGCAGTTCAGGACCAGACAATGAGCAGTTCTTC
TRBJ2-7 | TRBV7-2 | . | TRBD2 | CASSPTAGGVGEQYF | TGTGCCAGCAGCCCCACCGCGGGGGGCGTGGGCGAGCAGTACTTC